A single sample gave rise to the 2 T cell receptor beta chains below, sequenced in a study of blood T cell repertoires in COVID-19. TCRdb's table, derived via immunoSEQ multiplex PCR, lists solely in-frame clones and lacks some. The table has around 280,000 clones, 70% to 90% seen once; the top ten hold roughly 1.3%. The sample was peripheral blood. The receptors come from a man between 65 and 85 years old with acute or convalescent COVID-19.

This CDR3 is CASSFSYQETQYF. In DNA form, the CDR3 reads TGTGCCAGCAGCTTTTCGTACCAAGAGACCCAGTACTTC. V usage is TRBV7-9 and J usage is TRBJ2-5, with D unclear. CDR1 and CDR2 from the germline V gene are SEHNR and FQNEAQ (reference sequence). V lost 3 bases and J lost 0, with 5 bases in between. CDR3 length: 13 residues.

This chain connects TRBV9 to TRBJ1-4; D ambiguous. V gave up 1 base and J gave up 10 bases, with 17 bases separating them. The germline V gene encodes CDR1 SGDLS and CDR2 YYNGEE. The CDR3 totals 15 residues. DNA for the CDR3: TGTGCCAGCAGCGTACAAGACACATTCGAGGGAAAACTGTTTTTT. This translates into CASSVQDTFEGKLFF.